The entry below describes one TCR beta chain. TCRdb's copy holds only in-frame clones and misses some; the assay was immunoSEQ multiplex PCR. The sample records 140,000 to 150,000 clones, 90% to 95% being singletons. Trimming shortened V by 6 bases and J by 1 base, and 9 bases separated the two germline ends. The length of the CDR3 is 13 residues. This sample is part of a study of control samples from healthy donors and cancer patients. This clonotype originated in a young man in good health. Sequencing was performed on blood. The chain combines TRBV12-3 or TRBV12-4 with TRBJ2-5; D might be TRBD2 (6 bases). The CDR3 sequence is CASSRSGQETQYF. The CDR3 DNA follows: TGTGCCAGCAGCCGTAGCGGCCAAGAGACCCAGTACTTC.